This is a list of T cell receptor beta chains from one sample in a study of blood T cell repertoires in COVID-19. Repertoires were generated with immunoSEQ multiplex PCR, while TCRdb's copy carries only in-frame clones and drops some. The sample lists fewer than 65,000 clones, 80% to 90% occurring once. Sequenced sample: peripheral blood. The receptors derive from a woman between 55 and 75 years old with COVID-19, enrolled during active disease. CDR3s include the opening cysteine and the closing phenylalanine or tryptophan. A D gene is named only where the DNA matches it firmly. A clone size is listed for some rows: how often the clone was seen (once, few, many), or a class if it is expanded.

D,size,V,J,CDR3,DNA
.,.,TRBV7-9,TRBJ1-6,CASSLRGSLPSSYNSPLHF,TGTGCCAGCAGCCTCAGGGGTTCCCTTCCAAGCTCCTATAATTCACCCCTCCACTTT
TRBD2,.,TRBV3-1/TRBV3-2,TRBJ2-7,CASSQALAGSEQYF,TGTGCCAGCAGCCAAGCGCTAGCGGGGAGTGAGCAGTACTTC
.,.,TRBV30,TRBJ1-1,CAWNPSRQGHMNTEAFF,TGTGCCTGGAACCCATCCCGGCAGGGCCATATGAACACTGAAGCTTTCTTT
.,.,TRBV13,TRBJ1-3,CASSLAGITSGNTIYF,TGTGCCAGCAGCTTAGCGGGGATCACCTCTGGAAACACCATATATTTT
TRBD1,.,TRBV4-3,TRBJ1-2,CASSPTTGGSGYTF,TGCGCCAGCAGCCCGACGACAGGGGGAAGTGGCTACACCTTC
.,.,TRBV29-1,TRBJ1-5,CSVGAGIYQPQHF,TGCAGCGTTGGGGCAGGCATTTATCAGCCCCAGCATTTT
TRBD1,once,TRBV7-2,TRBJ1-2,CASSRGGGDRDYGYTF,TGTGCCAGCAGCCGGGGGGGTGGAGACAGGGACTATGGCTACACCTTC
TRBD1,.,TRBV6-6,TRBJ1-1,CASSIRRDRGTEAFF,TGTGCCAGCAGCATCCGAAGGGACAGGGGGACTGAAGCTTTCTTT
TRBD2,once,TRBV6-1,TRBJ2-3,CASSDGLADTQYF,TGTGCCAGCAGTGATGGACTAGCAGATACGCAGTATTTT
TRBD1,.,TRBV4-1,TRBJ1-5,CASSQVGQGRNQPQHF,TGCGCCAGCAGCCAAGTCGGACAGGGTCGCAATCAGCCCCAGCATTTT
.,.,TRBV27,TRBJ2-7,CASTEDLRTAEQYF,TGTGCCAGCACCGAGGATTTGCGGACAGCCGAGCAGTACTTC
.,.,TRBV5-5,TRBJ1-4,CASSRLGGNEKLFF,TGTGCCAGCAGCCGACTAGGCGGTAATGAAAAACTGTTTTTT
.,.,TRBV5-1,TRBJ1-4,CASSPLDGLEGKLFF,TGCGCCAGCAGCCCCCTAGACGGGCTGGAGGGAAAACTGTTTTTT
.,.,TRBV19,TRBJ1-4,CASRTVNEKLFF,TGTGCCAGTCGGACAGTTAATGAAAAACTGTTTTTT
TRBD2,.,TRBV6-2/TRBV6-3,TRBJ2-7,CASSLLAGPSEQYF,TGTGCCAGCAGCTTACTAGCGGGACCCTCCGAGCAGTACTTC
.,.,TRBV28,TRBJ2-2,CASRVWGPNTGELFF,TGTGCCAGCAGGGTCTGGGGGCCGAACACCGGGGAGCTGTTTTTT
TRBD1,.,TRBV11-2,TRBJ1-6,CASTGTGGESPLHF,TGTGCCAGCACCGGAACAGGGGGCGAGTCACCCCTCCACTTT
.,.,TRBV19,TRBJ2-3,CATSPGGRNTDTQYF,TGTGCCACCTCGCCCGGGGGTCGGAACACAGATACGCAGTATTTT
TRBD2,.,TRBV5-1,TRBJ2-1,CASSLPGLAGANEQFF,TGCGCCAGCAGCTTACCGGGACTAGCGGGAGCCAATGAGCAGTTCTTC
.,.,TRBV10-1,TRBJ2-2,CASREGEDTGELFF,TGCGCCAGCAGGGAGGGGGAGGACACCGGGGAGCTGTTTTTT
TRBD2,.,TRBV6-5,TRBJ2-5,CASSSSLAGRETQYF,TGTGCCAGCAGTAGCTCCTTAGCGGGACGAGAGACCCAGTACTTC
.,.,TRBV29-1,TRBJ1-1,CSVTEGGVTEAFF,TGCAGTGTAACGGAAGGGGGAGTCACTGAAGCTTTCTTT
TRBD2,.,TRBV29-1,TRBJ2-1,CSVKTPSGRAREQFF,TGCAGCGTGAAAACGCCTAGCGGGAGGGCTCGGGAGCAGTTCTTC
.,.,TRBV30,TRBJ2-3,CAWSRGELDTQYF,TGTGCCTGGAGTCGGGGAGAGTTAGATACGCAGTATTTT
.,.,TRBV3-1/TRBV3-2,TRBJ2-1,CASSHAQVLVSPEQFF,TGTGCCAGCAGCCACGCGCAAGTTCTAGTGTCCCCTGAGCAGTTCTTC
TRBD2,once,TRBV6-2/TRBV6-3,TRBJ2-3,CASSYSASGSLGADTQYF,TGTGCCAGCAGTTACTCGGCTAGCGGGAGCCTTGGCGCAGATACGCAGTATTTT
.,.,TRBV3-1/TRBV3-2,TRBJ2-1,CASSPSGYEQFF,TGTGCCAGCAGCCCGAGCGGGTATGAGCAGTTCTTC
.,.,TRBV11-2,TRBJ2-1,CASSLERTGSYNEQFF,TGTGCCAGCAGCTTAGAAAGGACTGGATCCTACAATGAGCAGTTCTTC
.,.,TRBV10-3,TRBJ2-7,CAIRRRDGRSYEQYF,TGTGCCATCAGACGTAGGGACGGGAGATCCTACGAGCAGTACTTC
.,.,TRBV28,TRBJ1-1,CASGRYTEAFF,TGTGCCAGCGGTCGGTACACTGAAGCTTTCTTT
TRBD1,.,TRBV9,TRBJ2-7,CASNGGQGSVEQYF,TGTGCCAGCAACGGCGGACAGGGGTCGGTCGAGCAGTACTTC
TRBD2,.,TRBV4-3,TRBJ2-5,CASSQFSGAQETQYF,TGCGCCAGCAGCCAATTTAGCGGGGCCCAAGAGACCCAGTACTTC
TRBD1,.,TRBV5-1,TRBJ1-2,CASREPGQGFGGYTF,TGCGCCAGCAGGGAACCGGGACAGGGTTTTGGTGGCTACACCTTC
TRBD2,.,TRBV13,TRBJ2-7,CASSFGGGPSYEQYF,TGTGCCAGCAGCTTTGGGGGAGGGCCCTCCTACGAGCAGTACTTC
.,once,TRBV4-2,TRBJ1-2,CASSQVGESHGYTF,TGTGCCAGCAGCCAAGTAGGAGAGAGCCATGGCTACACCTTC
.,.,TRBV15,TRBJ1-4,CATSKSGLNEKLFF,TGTGCCACCAGCAAAAGTGGCCTGAATGAAAAACTGTTTTTT
.,.,TRBV7-6,TRBJ2-6,CASSLTDSGANVLTF,TGTGCCAGCAGCTTGACAGACTCTGGGGCCAACGTCCTGACTTTC
.,.,TRBV11-3,TRBJ1-6,CASSVRSYNSPLHF,TGTGCCAGCAGCGTACGGAGTTATAATTCACCCCTCCACTTT
.,.,TRBV6-4,TRBJ1-5,CASSDSRFISNQPQHF,TGTGCCAGCAGTGACTCCAGGTTTATCAGCAATCAGCCCCAGCATTTT
.,.,TRBV11-3,TRBJ1-2,CASSSQGGYTF,TGTGCCAGCAGCAGTCAGGGGGGCTACACCTTC